This T cell receptor beta chain was sequenced during a study of graft-versus-host responses after intestinal transplantation. On this clone itself: Its antigen is unidentified.

Clones were sequenced by immunoSEQ multiplex PCR, and TCRdb holds only the in-frame ones, with some missing. Seen here are roughly 120,000 clones, 85% to 95% observed once, and the top ten hold more than 2.5%. Study-wide points: Recipient marrow harbored GvH clones, some of which surfaced first in ileum or blood.

The CDR3 runs 17 residues. Germline V gives CDR1 SQVTM, CDR2 ANQGSEA. The junction had 6 bases not matched to a gene; V was cut back by 0 bases and J by 4 bases. The sequencing used unstimulated CD8+ T cells sorted from spleen or lymph node cells, collected before intestinal transplant. The chain employs TRBV29-1 and TRBJ2-1; 13 bases match TRBD2. The sequence came from a human donor who received an intestinal transplant. CDR3 DNA: TGCAGCGTTGAAGACCTCGCGGGACTAGCGGGGTACAATGAGCAGTTCTTC. It specifies CSVEDLAGLAGYNEQFF.